Each of the 32 T cell receptor beta chains below was sequenced from the same sample in a study of cytomegalovirus exposure and HLA in healthy donors. Sequencing used immunoSEQ multiplex PCR; TCRdb keeps in-frame clones, though not all of them. The sample lists 120,000 or so clones, approximately 90% occurring once. Sequencing input: PBMCs. The origin of the receptors is a woman aged 18-29 years in good health and CMV-seronegative.

The V and J genes are TRBV19 and TRBJ2-1; 8 bases align to TRBD2. V was clipped by 7 bases and J by 7 bases; unmatched bases: 6. Germline V gives CDR1 LNHDA, CDR2 SQIVND (reference sequence). This CDR3 is 13 amino acids long. As DNA, the CDR3 is TGTGCCAGTACGGCGGGGGGTCGGAATGAGCAGTTCTTC. This encodes CASTAGGRNEQFF.

The rearrangement uses TRBV7-2 and TRBJ2-7, with TRBD1 identical over 7 bases. CDR1 SGHTA and CDR2 FQGNSA come from the germline V gene. With 6 bases clipped from V and 8 bases from J, the junction kept 10 bases outside the gene matches. The CDR3 is made up of 13 amino acids. CDR3 nucleotides: TGTGCCAGCAGTTATTACCGACAGGGCCAGCAGTACTTC. Its translation is CASSYYRQGQQYF. Complete variable domain (other parts from reference TRBV7-2 and TRBJ2-7): GAGVSQSPSNKVTEKGKDVELRCDPISGHTALYWYRQSLGQGLEFLIYFQGNSAPDKSGLPSDRFSAERTGGSVSTLTIQRTQQEDSAVYLCASSYYRQGQQYFGPGTRLTVT.

The chain uses TRBV6-5 and TRBJ2-3; D possibly corresponds to TRBD2 (7 bases). Per germline, CDR1 MNHEY and CDR2 SVGAGI. The ends were cut back, 2 bases at V and 3 bases at J, with 15 bases in the middle. The CDR3 is 16 residues long. CDR3 in amino acids: CASSYASGTTTDTQYF. The CDR3 DNA sequence: TGTGCCAGCAGTTACGCGAGCGGGACAACGACAGATACGCAGTATTTT.

The gene calls are TRBV2 and TRBJ2-2; TRBD2 matches at 11 bases. J lost 0 bases, V lost 6 bases, and 9 bases had no gene match. This CDR3 comprises 18 residues. CDR1 is SNHLY, CDR2 FYNNEI, per germline. The CDR3 region has the DNA TGTGCCAGCAGCACGTACTTACTAGCGGGGGCGAACACCGGGGAGCTGTTTTTT. Its protein is CASSTYLLAGANTGELFF.

V is TRBV6-1 and J is TRBJ2-7; weak D call: TRBD2 (5 bases). The CDR3 extends over 15 amino acids. Germline CDR1 MNHNS, CDR2 SASEGT. With 2 bases removed from V and 2 bases from J, the gap between germline ends came to 13 bases. CDR3 DNA sequence: TGTGCCAGCAGTGAACGGGGTCACCCTACCTACGAGCAGTACTTC. Protein: CASSERGHPTYEQYF.

The rearrangement links TRBV7-9 to TRBJ1-5; perhaps TRBD1 as D (6 bases). Germline CDR1 is SEHNR and CDR2 is FQNEAQ (reference sequence). Trimming pared 5 bases from V and 0 bases from J, leaving 14 bases between. The CDR3 has 16 amino acids. CDR3 residues: CASSRGAGDSNQPQHF. The DNA for the CDR3 is TGTGCCAGCAGCCGGGGAGCAGGGGATAGCAATCAGCCCCAGCATTTT. The full variable domain, rest sourced from reference TRBV7-9 and TRBJ1-5, is DTGVSQNPRHKITKRGQNVTFRCDPISEHNRLYWYRQTLGQGPEFLTYFQNEAQLEKSRLLSDRFSAERPKGSFSTLEIQRTEQGDSAMYLCASSRGAGDSNQPQHFGDGTRLSIL.

This clone was seen just once. This rearrangement joins TRBV28 to TRBJ2-5; 8 bases are shared with TRBD2. Germline V CDR1 and CDR2: MDHEN, SYDVKM. The CDR3 consists of 17 residues. The V and J ends lost 5 bases and 7 bases, in that order; junction bases with no gene match: 18. The CDR3 sequence is CASSESEGLGVSGTQYF. CDR3 coding DNA: TGTGCCAGCAGTGAGAGCGAGGGACTAGGCGTCTCTGGGACCCAGTACTTC.

The gene calls are TRBV7-2 and TRBJ2-3; 7 bases fit TRBD2. Trimming removed 1 base from V and 0 bases from J; junction bases left unmatched: 4. Per the germline V gene, CDR1 is SGHTA and CDR2 is FQGNSA. CDR3 length: 16 residues. CDR3 coding DNA: TGTGCCAGCAGCTTAGTACTAGCGATAAGCACAGATACGCAGTATTTT. Residues: CASSLVLAISTDTQYF. Supplemented by reference TRBV7-2 and TRBJ2-3, the full variable domain reads GAGVSQSPSNKVTEKGKDVELRCDPISGHTALYWYRQSLGQGLEFLIYFQGNSAPDKSGLPSDRFSAERTGGSVSTLTIQRTQQEDSAVYLCASSLVLAISTDTQYFGPGTRLTVL.

The chain employs TRBV6-5 and TRBJ2-7; a weak D match, TRBD2 (6 bases). In germline, CDR1 is MNHEY, CDR2 SVGAGI. The CDR3 is made up of 15 amino acids. V lost 2 bases and J 3 bases, leaving 14 bases between the germline ends. Here the CDR3 DNA reads TGTGCCAGCAGTTACATGCCCCTGGAGGGCTACGAGCAGTACTTC. Amino acid sequence: CASSYMPLEGYEQYF.

The chain couples TRBV11-2 to TRBJ1-5; D remains ambiguous. CDR1 and CDR2 (germline): SGHAT, FQNNGV. This CDR3 spans 13 amino acids. V lost 0 bases and J lost 5, with 5 bases in between. The DNA of the CDR3 is TGTGCCAGCAGCTTAGATCGAGATCAGCCCCAGCATTTT. Encoded protein: CASSLDRDQPQHF.

The V call is TRBV28, the J call TRBJ1-5; a weak D match, TRBD1 (5 bases). Germline loops: CDR1 MDHEN, CDR2 SYDVKM. Deletions cut 3 bases from V and 3 bases from J, with 27 bases between. CDR3 size: 20 residues. CDR3 protein: CASSFSPLHLTGAFNQPQHF. CDR3 DNA sequence: TGTGCCAGCAGTTTTTCCCCCCTACACCTTACTGGGGCCTTCAATCAGCCCCAGCATTTT.

V usage is TRBV13 and J usage is TRBJ1-2, with 9 positions matching TRBD1. The CDR3 runs to 13 residues. Germline trimming cut 5 bases from V and 4 bases from J; bases unmatched to any gene: 2. CDR1 and CDR2 from the germline V gene are PRHDT and FYEKMQ (reference sequence). CDR3 in amino acids: CASSEGQGYGYTF. CDR3 DNA sequence: TGTGCCAGCAGCGAGGGACAGGGCTATGGCTACACCTTC.

This chain connects TRBV27 to TRBJ2-5, with D perhaps matching TRBD2 (5 bases). CDR1 and CDR2 (germline): MNHEY, SMNVEV (reference sequence). V lost 1 base, J lost 5 bases, and 11 bases lay in between. This CDR3 is built from 14 residues. The DNA of the CDR3 is TGTGCCAGCAGTTTATGGGGAGAGGGCGAGACCCAGTACTTC. The encoded protein is CASSLWGEGETQYF.

CDR3 nucleotides: TGTGCCAGTACCGACCCCTCGGGGGCTAACTATGGCTACACCTTC. As protein: CASTDPSGANYGYTF. The J gene is TRBJ1-2, the V gene TRBV19; D perhaps matches TRBD1 (5 bases). CDR1 and CDR2 (germline): LNHDA, SQIVND (reference sequence). Trimming took off 7 bases at V and 0 bases at J, with 15 bases between the two ends. The CDR3 is 15 amino acids.

This clone appeared a single time. The V and J genes are TRBV19 and TRBJ1-2; possibly TRBD1 for D (6 bases). Trimming left V 2 bases short and J 7 bases short, with 14 bases between. Germline CDR1 reads LNHDA; CDR2 reads SQIVND (reference sequence). This CDR3 contains 14 residues. This CDR3 reads CASSISPGALGYTF. DNA for the CDR3: TGTGCCAGTAGTATATCACCAGGGGCACTTGGCTACACCTTC.

The table lists this clone with a few counts. V is TRBV6-1 and J is TRBJ1-5, with 10 positions matching TRBD1. Per the germline V gene, CDR1 is MNHNS and CDR2 is SASEGT. Germline trimming cut 3 bases from V and 3 bases from J; bases unmatched to any gene: 2. The CDR3 consists of 15 residues. The CDR3 sequence: CASSEGTGVNQPQHF. CDR3 nucleotide sequence: TGTGCCAGCAGTGAGGGGACAGGGGTCAATCAGCCCCAGCATTTT.

This clone has a single count. The V and J genes are TRBV29-1 and TRBJ2-3; TRBD1 might be the D (6 bases). The CDR3 spans 14 residues. From germline, CDR1 is SQVTM and CDR2 ANQGSEA. V lost 4 bases to trimming and J lost 2 bases, with 13 bases between them. The CDR3 DNA follows: TGCAGCGTTGTTATACAGGGACCCACAGATACGCAGTATTTT. Its protein product is CSVVIQGPTDTQYF.

This clone was counted once. The chain is built from TRBV7-2 and TRBJ2-3; 10 bases match TRBD2. The germline V gene encodes CDR1 SGHTA and CDR2 FQGNSA. The CDR3 has 16 residues. Trimming at V came to 5 bases and at J to 3 bases, leaving 8 bases not matched to a gene. The CDR3 loop is CASSTGERGGTDTQYF. The CDR3 nucleotides read TGTGCCAGCAGCACTGGGGAGCGGGGGGGAACAGATACGCAGTATTTT. The full variable domain, its missing parts supplied by reference TRBV7-2 and TRBJ2-3, is GAGVSQSPSNKVTEKGKDVELRCDPISGHTALYWYRQSLGQGLEFLIYFQGNSAPDKSGLPSDRFSAERTGGSVSTLTIQRTQQEDSAVYLCASSTGERGGTDTQYFGPGTRLTVL.

The chain employs TRBV19 and TRBJ1-3; 9 positions agree with TRBD1. This CDR3 has 16 residues. The germline gives CDR1 LNHDA, CDR2 SQIVND (reference sequence). V shed 10 bases, J shed 4 bases, and the junction held 14 bases outside the gene matches. CDR3 protein: CATRDTGGAKGNTIYF. The DNA for the CDR3 is TGTGCCACTAGAGACACAGGGGGCGCGAAGGGAAACACCATATATTTT.

This chain connects TRBV6-1 to TRBJ1-5; perhaps TRBD1 as D (6 bases). The CDR3 extends over 13 amino acids. V gave up 6 bases and J gave up 3 bases, with 9 bases separating them. Germline V CDR1 and CDR2: MNHNS, SASEGT. This CDR3 is CASRDRYNQPQHF. The CDR3 DNA sequence: TGTGCCAGCAGGGACAGATACAATCAGCCCCAGCATTTT.

The V and J genes are TRBV2 and TRBJ2-7, with no clear D. V lost 4 bases to trimming and J lost 2 bases, with 9 bases between them. The CDR3 contains 13 residues. Per germline, CDR1 SNHLY and CDR2 FYNNEI. CDR3 DNA: TGTGCCAGCAGTGGCCAGGTAGCCTACGAGCAGTACTTC. Translated, it gives CASSGQVAYEQYF.

V usage is TRBV5-6 and J usage is TRBJ2-1, with D possibly matching TRBD2 (7 bases). Germline assignment: CDR1 SGHDT and CDR2 YYEEEE. Trimming pared 3 bases from V and 3 bases from J, leaving 10 bases between. The length of the CDR3 is 14 residues. The CDR3: CASSWGGHYNEQFF. The CDR3 region has the DNA TGTGCCAGCAGCTGGGGGGGCCACTACAATGAGCAGTTCTTC.

V and J are TRBV9 and TRBJ2-1; D is ambiguous. Between the trimmed V and J ends, which lost 1 base and 3 bases, there was a span of 14 bases. The CDR3 is 16 amino acids. Looked up from germline, CDR1 is SGDLS and CDR2 is YYNGEE. The CDR3 region is CASSVSSAINYNEQFF. In nucleotides, the CDR3 is TGTGCCAGCAGCGTATCCAGCGCAATCAACTACAATGAGCAGTTCTTC.

CDR3 sequence (DNA): TGTGCCAGCAGCTTACGGGCGGGACAGCTATACAATGAGCAGTTCTTC. Its protein is CASSLRAGQLYNEQFF. V and J are TRBV7-2 and TRBJ2-1; D perhaps matches TRBD1 (7 bases). The CDR3 sequence is 16 residues long. The germline V and J ends were trimmed by 2 bases and 4 bases, with 15 bases remaining between them. CDR1 is SGHTA, CDR2 FQGNSA, per germline.

The chain couples TRBV7-9 to TRBJ2-1, with TRBD1 matching 11 bases. Germline loops: CDR1 SEHNR, CDR2 FQNEAQ (reference sequence). The CDR3 is 17 residues long. The V gene end was trimmed by 4 bases and the J gene end by 2 bases; junction bases not matched to a gene: 7. CDR3 loop: CASSSRPGQGAYNEQFF. Here the CDR3 DNA reads TGTGCCAGCAGCTCCCGCCCGGGACAGGGGGCCTACAATGAGCAGTTCTTC.

The CDR3, as DNA: TGTGCCTGGAGTGATCAGGTTCATCAGCCCCAGCATTTT. This translates into CAWSDQVHQPQHF. This chain connects TRBV30 to TRBJ1-5, with unresolved D. Per germline, CDR1 GTSNPN and CDR2 SVGIG (reference sequence). This CDR3 comprises 13 residues. The ends were cut back, 1 base at V and 5 bases at J, with 9 bases in the middle.

This sequence joins TRBV5-6 and TRBJ2-3; TRBD1 matches 8 bases. The germline V gene encodes CDR1 SGHDT and CDR2 YYEEEE. With 4 bases clipped from V and 1 base from J, the junction kept 2 bases outside the gene matches. The CDR3 covers 14 residues. CDR3 bases: TGTGCCAGCAGCCAGACAGGGGGCACAGATACGCAGTATTTT. It translates to CASSQTGGTDTQYF.

The chain is built from TRBV14 and TRBJ2-1; 7 nucleotides agree with TRBD1. J lost 2 bases, V lost 6 bases, and 4 bases had no gene match. This CDR3 has 14 residues. From germline, CDR1 is SGHDN and CDR2 FVKESK. CDR3 DNA: TGTGCCAGCAGTAGCACAGGGGCCTACAATGAGCAGTTCTTC. This sequence encodes CASSSTGAYNEQFF.

This rearrangement joins TRBV7-2 to TRBJ2-5; D is unclear. The CDR3 sequence is 14 residues long. V was trimmed by 5 bases and J by 5 bases, leaving 15 bases between them. Germline V gene data show CDR1 as SGHTA and CDR2 as FQGNSA. CDR3 DNA: TGTGCCAGCAGCCCATACTCACCCGGGGAGACCCAGTACTTC. Its translation: CASSPYSPGETQYF.

The V call is TRBV11-3, the J call TRBJ1-2, with D uncertain. With 10 bases removed from V and 6 bases from J, the gap between germline ends came to 12 bases. The CDR3 is 11 amino acids. Per the germline V gene, CDR1 is SGHNT and CDR2 is YENEEA. The CDR3 is CATRSGDGYTF. In DNA, the CDR3 is TGTGCCACTAGGTCGGGTGATGGCTACACCTTC. Combining the CDR3 with reference TRBV11-3 and TRBJ1-2 gives the whole variable domain EAGVVQSPRYKIIEKKQPVAFWCNPISGHNTLYWYLQNLGQGPELLIRYENEEAVDDSQLPKDRFSAERLKGVDSTLKIQPAELGDSAVYLCATRSGDGYTFGSGTRLTVV.

The chain links TRBV6-5 to TRBJ1-4; 9 bases agree with TRBD1. Trimming cost V 5 bases and J 6 bases; bases outside gene matches: 4. The CDR3 sequence is 14 residues long. Germline-derived CDR1 and CDR2 are MNHEY and SVGAGI. CDR3 loop: CASSTGGSDEKLFF. Written as DNA, the CDR3 is TGTGCCAGCAGTACAGGGGGCTCAGATGAAAAACTGTTTTTT.

This chain links TRBV4-3 with TRBJ2-7; D is perhaps TRBD1 (8 bases). V was cut by 3 bases and J by 5 bases, with 14 bases left in between. The CDR3 loop spans 14 amino acids. In germline, CDR1 is LGHNA, CDR2 YSLEER. The DNA of the CDR3 is TGCGCCAGCAGCCACGGACAGGGAGGGAACGAGCAGTACTTC. This encodes CASSHGQGGNEQYF.